This T cell receptor beta chain was recorded in a study of metastatic and nonmetastatic thyroid tumors. Study-wide context: Repertoire data that came from the blood and tumor or nodule tissue of malignant and benign thyroid patients were compared. Study-wide results and caveats: A significant increase in TCR beta diversity was reportedly seen in malignant thyroid tumors relative to benign nodules, in blood and tumor.

Thyroid surgery was preceded by no treatment in any patient. Germline V lookup: CDR1 LGHDT, CDR2 YNNKEL (reference sequence). The CDR3 covers 13 residues. Between the trimmed V and J ends, which lost 4 bases and 4 bases, there was a span of 10 bases. The authors' processing: For papillary thyroid cancer, a distant-metastasis classifier was constructed from CDR3 differences observed across clinicopathological groups. TCRdb re-called clones via MiXCR from the PCR reads. The V and J calls were determined by TCRdb, not by the authors. The sample lists 20,000 to 25,000 clones; 30% to 40% were seen once. This clone was recorded once. No antigen is known for it.

The sequence was obtained from a male donor with papillary thyroid cancer or a benign thyroid nodule (not recorded which). Some clones in this sample may be carry-over from other donors' samples. What was sequenced was blood. This sequence joins TRBV3-1 and TRBJ1-1, with D unclear. This CDR3 reads CASSRTWATEAFF. Here the CDR3 DNA reads TGTGCCAGCAGCCGCACATGGGCCACTGAAGCTTTCTTT.